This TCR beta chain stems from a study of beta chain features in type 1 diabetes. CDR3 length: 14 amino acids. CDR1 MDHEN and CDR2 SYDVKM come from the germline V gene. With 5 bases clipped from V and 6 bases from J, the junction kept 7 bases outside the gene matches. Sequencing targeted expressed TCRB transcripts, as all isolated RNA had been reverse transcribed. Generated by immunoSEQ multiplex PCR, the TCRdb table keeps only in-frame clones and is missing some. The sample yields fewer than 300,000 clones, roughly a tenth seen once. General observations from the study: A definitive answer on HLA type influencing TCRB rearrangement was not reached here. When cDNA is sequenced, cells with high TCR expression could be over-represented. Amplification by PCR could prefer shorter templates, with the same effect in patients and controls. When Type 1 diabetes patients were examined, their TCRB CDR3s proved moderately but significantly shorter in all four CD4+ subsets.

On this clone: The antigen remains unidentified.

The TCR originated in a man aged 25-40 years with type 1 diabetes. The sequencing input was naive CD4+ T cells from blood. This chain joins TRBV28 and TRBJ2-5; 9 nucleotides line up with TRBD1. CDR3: CASSADRGRKTQYF. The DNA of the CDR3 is TGTGCCAGCAGTGCGGACAGGGGCAGGAAGACCCAGTACTTC.